Below, 21 T cell receptor beta chains from the same sample are listed, as sequenced in a study of cytotoxic CD8 clonotypes in ibrutinib-treated CLL. Sequencing used immunoSEQ multiplex PCR; TCRdb keeps in-frame clones, though not all of them. The sample lists 100,000 to 150,000 clones; 80% to 90% were seen once. Sequencing used PBMCs, obtained after 24 months of ibrutinib treatment. The source is a human donor with chronic lymphocytic leukemia.

This rearrangement joins TRBV9 to TRBJ2-7; the match to TRBD1 covers 8 bases. CDR1 and CDR2 from the germline V gene are SGDLS and YYNGEE. The CDR3 is 18 residues long. Germline trimming cut 6 bases from V and 4 bases from J; bases unmatched to any gene: 21. CDR3 region: CASNWTGFRPGRGYEQYF. The CDR3 coding sequence is TGTGCCAGCAACTGGACAGGGTTTCGGCCTGGAAGGGGTTACGAGCAGTACTTC.

CDR3 sequence: CASSFSGQGYPQPQHF. The CDR3, as DNA: TGTGCCAGCAGTTTCTCGGGACAGGGGTATCCTCAGCCCCAGCATTTT. The chain joins TRBV28 to TRBJ1-5; TRBD1 agrees at 10 bases. This CDR3 has 16 residues. V lost 3 bases and J lost 6; bases outside the gene matches: 8. The germline V gene has CDR1 MDHEN and CDR2 SYDVKM.

The rearrangement links TRBV5-4 to TRBJ2-3; 8 nucleotides line up with TRBD2. Looked up from germline, CDR1 is SGHNT and CDR2 is YYREEE (reference sequence). The CDR3 is made up of 16 amino acids. J lost 0 bases, V lost 1 base, and 4 bases had no gene match. CDR3 loop: CASSLRSSGSTDTQYF. The CDR3 region has the DNA TGTGCCAGCAGCTTGCGGTCTAGCGGGAGCACAGATACGCAGTATTTT.

The chain uses TRBV2 and TRBJ2-7, with D unresolved. Germline V gene sequence: CDR1 SNHLY, CDR2 FYNNEI. The CDR3 contains 12 residues. Trimming stripped 5 bases from V and 6 bases from J, with 11 bases between. CDR3 amino acids: CASSIGWTEQYF. The CDR3 DNA follows: TGTGCCAGCAGTATAGGTTGGACCGAGCAGTACTTC.

The chain links TRBV7-3 to TRBJ2-1, with 12 bases identical to TRBD2. Germline CDR1 is SGHTA and CDR2 is FQGTGA. V lost 5 bases and J lost 4; bases outside the gene matches: 3. There are 15 residues in the CDR3. The CDR3 nucleotides read TGTGCCAGCAGCCTCACTAGCGGGGGGTACAATGAGCAGTTCTTC. It codes for CASSLTSGGYNEQFF.

This clone occurred once. This chain uses TRBV29-1 with TRBJ2-7; D not certain. This CDR3 spans 12 amino acids. V was clipped by 1 base and J by 0 bases, with 4 bases between them. Germline V lookup: CDR1 SQVTM, CDR2 ANQGSEA. Here the CDR3 DNA reads TGCAGCGTTGAAGTCAGCTCCTACGAGCAGTACTTC. Protein product: CSVEVSSYEQYF.

The chain uses TRBV27 and TRBJ2-6; 7 nucleotides match TRBD1. The CDR3 is made up of 16 amino acids. V shed 7 bases, J shed 0 bases, and the junction held 6 bases outside the gene matches. Germline CDR1 reads MNHEY; CDR2 reads SMNVEV (reference sequence). CDR3 DNA: TGTGCCAGCACCTCCGGGACAGCCTCTGGGGCCAACGTCCTGACTTTC. It specifies CASTSGTASGANVLTF.

The sample holds a few counts of this clone. This chain links TRBV6-1 with TRBJ2-7; TRBD2 matches at 10 bases. CDR1 and CDR2 from the germline V gene are MNHNS and SASEGT. CDR3 size: 17 residues. The V and J ends lost 0 bases and 3 bases, in that order; junction bases with no gene match: 8. CDR3 nucleotide sequence: TGTGCCAGCAGTGAAGCTATGTATAGCGGGGGGAACTACGAGCAGTACTTC. Its translation: CASSEAMYSGGNYEQYF.

The chain joins TRBV18 to TRBJ2-7; D ambiguous. Trimming left V 2 bases short and J 6 bases short, with 8 bases between. The CDR3 loop spans 12 amino acids. Per the germline V gene, CDR1 is KGHSH and CDR2 is LQKENI. Written as DNA, the CDR3 is TGTGCCAGCTCACCAGGGGTTCCCGAGCAGTACTTC. Encoded protein: CASSPGVPEQYF. The full variable domain, in which reference TRBV18 and TRBJ2-7 provide the parts outside the CDR3, is NAGVMQNPRHLVRRRGQEARLRCSPMKGHSHVYWYRQLPEEGLKFMVYLQKENIIDESGMPKERFSAEFPKEGPSILRIQQVVRGDSAAYFCASSPGVPEQYFGPGTRLTVT.

V usage is TRBV29-1 and J usage is TRBJ2-1; 7 positions agree with TRBD2. J lost 5 bases, V lost 5 bases, and 15 bases had no gene match. Germline CDR1 SQVTM, CDR2 ANQGSEA. This CDR3 has 16 residues. CDR3: CSVRPKGTGGNNEQFF. Here the CDR3 DNA reads TGCAGCGTTCGGCCGAAGGGGACGGGGGGAAACAATGAGCAGTTCTTC.

The rearrangement uses TRBV18 and TRBJ2-7, with 7 bases that match TRBD2. The ends lost 6 bases at V and 4 bases at J; junction bases unmatched: 15. The CDR3 totals 16 residues. CDR1 KGHSH and CDR2 LQKENI come from the germline V gene. The CDR3 DNA follows: TGTGCCAGCTCTATTCTGCCGGGACTAAGGACTTACGAGCAGTACTTC. This encodes CASSILPGLRTYEQYF.

The gene calls are TRBV6-1 and TRBJ1-3, with D uncertain. V was pared by 5 bases and J by 1 base, with 12 bases between. The CDR3 extends over 15 amino acids. Per germline, CDR1 MNHNS and CDR2 SASEGT. CDR3 DNA sequence: TGTGCCAGCAGTAACGGCCCGGTTTCTGGAAACACCATATATTTT. This gives the protein CASSNGPVSGNTIYF.

The chain couples TRBV23-1 to TRBJ2-3; D may be TRBD1 (5 bases). TRBV23-1 is noted as an ORF with a role that remains uncertain. The CDR3 sequence is 13 residues long. V was trimmed by 3 bases and J by 10 bases, leaving 14 bases between them. Written as DNA, the CDR3 is TGCGCCAGCAGTCAGAGACAGAGGAAGGCGCAGTATTTT. This encodes CASSQRQRKAQYF.

This clone was picked up a small number of times. The CDR3 DNA reads as TGTGCCATTAAGGCAGGGACGACTAATGAAAAACTGTTTTTT. Translating gives CAIKAGTTNEKLFF. The V call is TRBV10-3, the J call TRBJ1-4; D perhaps matches TRBD1 (5 bases). The CDR3 is 14 amino acids. V lost 9 bases to trimming and J lost 2 bases, with 13 bases between them. The germline V gene has CDR1 ENHRY and CDR2 SYGVKD.

V gene TRBV29-1 combines with J gene TRBJ1-2; unclear D gene. There are 10 residues in the CDR3. In germline, CDR1 is SQVTM, CDR2 ANQGSEA. The V end lost 3 bases, the J end lost 7 bases, and 6 bases lay between the germline ends. The CDR3 loop is CSVESPGYTF. CDR3 sequence (DNA): TGCAGCGTTGAGAGTCCTGGCTACACCTTC.

This chain connects TRBV6-1 to TRBJ2-1; TRBD2 matches at 7 bases. The CDR3 length is 17 residues. The germline V gene has CDR1 MNHNS and CDR2 SASEGT. Germline trimming cut 6 bases from V and 2 bases from J; bases unmatched to any gene: 13. In nucleotides, the CDR3 is TGTGCCAGCAGGGAAACTCGGGGGGTCGGGACCTACAATGAGCAGTTCTTC. Its translation: CASRETRGVGTYNEQFF.

The CDR3 is CASSEVGRGPGNTIYF. As DNA, the CDR3 is TGTGCCAGCAGTGAAGTCGGCAGGGGGCCTGGAAACACCATATATTTT. The rearrangement joins TRBV6-1 to TRBJ1-3; the match to TRBD1 covers 8 bases. The V and J ends lost 1 base and 2 bases, in that order; junction bases with no gene match: 4. Germline CDR1 and CDR2: MNHNS and SASEGT. This CDR3 comprises 16 residues.

The CDR3 loop reads CSVAPLLNTEAFF. CDR3 DNA: TGCAGCGTTGCCCCCCTGTTAAACACTGAAGCTTTCTTT. The rearrangement joins TRBV29-1 to TRBJ1-1; no firm D call. V was pared by 4 bases and J by 2 bases, with 11 bases between. Germline assignment: CDR1 SQVTM and CDR2 ANQGSEA. This CDR3 has 13 residues.

In its sample, this clone was seen once. The chain carries TRBV28 and TRBJ1-4, with 9 bases matching TRBD1. The germline CDR1 and CDR2 sequences are MDHEN and SYDVKM. This CDR3 spans 17 amino acids. Trimming at V came to 6 bases and at J to 10 bases, leaving 18 bases not matched to a gene. CDR3 protein: CASRPIQTGQGLGKLFF. The CDR3 coding sequence is TGTGCCAGCAGGCCCATCCAGACGGGACAGGGTTTAGGAAAACTGTTTTTT.

This clone was seen once. This rearrangement joins TRBV11-2 to TRBJ2-2; TRBD2 matches at 8 bases. Germline values: CDR1 SGHAT, CDR2 FQNNGV. V dropped 8 bases and J dropped 6; count of bases not matched to a gene: 2. This CDR3 has 12 amino acids. The CDR3 region is CASFGGAGELFF. The CDR3 nucleotides are TGTGCCAGCTTCGGGGGGGCCGGGGAGCTGTTTTTT.

The V gene is TRBV5-5, the J gene TRBJ2-1, with 7 bases matching TRBD2. J lost 10 bases, V lost 5 bases, and 15 bases had no gene match. Germline values: CDR1 SGHKS, CDR2 YYEKEE (reference sequence). The CDR3 spans 15 residues. The DNA for the CDR3 is TGTGCCAGCAGATTACGGGACTACCTATCAGGCGAGCAGTTCTTC. Residues: CASRLRDYLSGEQFF. Looking up the rest from reference TRBV5-5 and TRBJ2-1 gives the full variable domain: DAGVTQSPTHLIKTRGQQVTLRCSPISGHKSVSWYQQVLGQGPQFIFQYYEKEERGRGNFPDRFSARQFPNYSSELNVNALLLGDSALYLCASRLRDYLSGEQFFGPGTRLTVL.